The clone carrying this T cell receptor (beta chain) was seen a handful of times. The antigen remains undetermined. This record comes from a study of cytomegalovirus exposure and HLA in healthy donors. For the study at large: Earlier sequencing of around 190 million T cells yielded under 120 million unique TCR beta sequences.

The PCR ran on 60 Vbeta and 13 Jbeta primers. The protocol was immunoSEQ multiplex PCR, while the TCRdb copy is restricted to in-frame clones and leaves out a portion. The sample shows 200,000 or so clones, 87% of them seen only once. Study-level points and caveats: According to reports, the classifier identified cytomegalovirus status with high specificity and sensitivity. There were about 160 TCR beta chains listed as cytomegalovirus-associated.

The sequence derives from a man aged 30 to 45 in good health and CMV-seronegative. Source material: PBMCs.

In DNA form, the CDR3 reads TGTGCCAGCAGCTTGCTTGGGGACAGTACCTACGAGCAGTACTTC. Residues: CASSLLGDSTYEQYF. V gene TRBV5-4 combines with J gene TRBJ2-7; 7 nucleotides agree with TRBD1. The V and J ends lost 1 base and 2 bases, in that order; junction bases with no gene match: 6. CDR1 is SGHNT and CDR2 is YYREEE in the germline V gene (reference sequence). This CDR3 has 15 amino acids.